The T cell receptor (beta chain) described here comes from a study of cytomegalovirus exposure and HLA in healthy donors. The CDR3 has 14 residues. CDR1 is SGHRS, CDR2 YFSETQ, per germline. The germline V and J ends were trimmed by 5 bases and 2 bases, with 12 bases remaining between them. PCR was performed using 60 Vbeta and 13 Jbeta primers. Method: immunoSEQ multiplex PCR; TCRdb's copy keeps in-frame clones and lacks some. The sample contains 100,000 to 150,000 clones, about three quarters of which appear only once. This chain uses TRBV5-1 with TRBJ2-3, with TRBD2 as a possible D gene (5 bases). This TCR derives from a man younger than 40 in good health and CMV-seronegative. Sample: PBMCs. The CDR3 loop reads CASRSGRATDTQYF. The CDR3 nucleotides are TGCGCCAGCAGGTCTGGGCGGGCCACAGATACGCAGTATTTT.